The 2 T cell receptor beta chains in this list originate from one sample, sequenced in a study of blood T cell repertoires in COVID-19. Assay: immunoSEQ multiplex PCR; the TCRdb copy retains only in-frame clones and omits some. The data contain about 100,000 clones, roughly 77% of them singletons. The material sequenced was peripheral blood. These receptors all stem from a human donor in a cohort sampled during active COVID-19.

This clone was counted only a few times. V and J are TRBV19 and TRBJ1-2, with D possibly matching TRBD1 (5 bases). Germline CDR1 and CDR2: LNHDA and SQIVND (reference sequence). Trimming took 1 base from V and 5 from J, leaving 14 bases between them. This CDR3 is 15 amino acids long. CDR3 DNA: TGTGCCAGTAGTATAGTAGGTCGGGAGGGGTATGGCTACACCTTC. It encodes CASSIVGREGYGYTF.

This chain links TRBV19 with TRBJ2-3; 11 positions agree with TRBD2. Germline CDR1 is LNHDA and CDR2 is SQIVND (reference sequence). The CDR3 extends over 18 amino acids. Trimming took 5 bases from V and 3 from J; bases not matched to a gene: 13. The CDR3 DNA follows: TGTGCCAGTAGTCTCTATCTCCCAACTAGCGGGAGTACAGATACGCAGTATTTT. It translates to CASSLYLPTSGSTDTQYF.